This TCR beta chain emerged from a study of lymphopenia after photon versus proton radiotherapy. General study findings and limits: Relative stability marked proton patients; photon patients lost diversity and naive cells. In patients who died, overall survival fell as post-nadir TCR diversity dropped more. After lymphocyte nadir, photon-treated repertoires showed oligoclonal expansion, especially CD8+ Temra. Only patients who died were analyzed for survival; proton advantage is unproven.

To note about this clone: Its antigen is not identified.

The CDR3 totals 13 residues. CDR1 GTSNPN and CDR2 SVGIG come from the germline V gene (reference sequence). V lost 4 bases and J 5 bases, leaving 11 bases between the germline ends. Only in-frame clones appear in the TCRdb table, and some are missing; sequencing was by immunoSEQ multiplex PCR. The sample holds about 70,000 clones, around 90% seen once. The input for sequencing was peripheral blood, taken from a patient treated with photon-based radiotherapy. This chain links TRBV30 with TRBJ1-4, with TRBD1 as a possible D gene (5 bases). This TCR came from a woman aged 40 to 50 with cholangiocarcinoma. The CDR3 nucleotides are TGTGCCTGGACCGGGACCTTGAATGAAAAACTGTTTTTT. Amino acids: CAWTGTLNEKLFF.